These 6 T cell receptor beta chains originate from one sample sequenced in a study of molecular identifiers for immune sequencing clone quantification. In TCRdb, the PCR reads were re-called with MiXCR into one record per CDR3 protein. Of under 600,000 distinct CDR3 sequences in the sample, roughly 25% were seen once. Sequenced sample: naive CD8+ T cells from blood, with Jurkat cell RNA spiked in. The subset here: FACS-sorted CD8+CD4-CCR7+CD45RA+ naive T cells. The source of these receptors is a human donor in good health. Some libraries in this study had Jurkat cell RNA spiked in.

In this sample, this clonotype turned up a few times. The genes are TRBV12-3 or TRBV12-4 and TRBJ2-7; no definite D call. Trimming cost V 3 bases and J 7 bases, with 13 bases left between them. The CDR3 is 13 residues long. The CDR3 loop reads CASSFNSPWEQYF. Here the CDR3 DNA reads TGTGCCAGCAGTTTTAACAGTCCTTGGGAGCAGTACTTC.

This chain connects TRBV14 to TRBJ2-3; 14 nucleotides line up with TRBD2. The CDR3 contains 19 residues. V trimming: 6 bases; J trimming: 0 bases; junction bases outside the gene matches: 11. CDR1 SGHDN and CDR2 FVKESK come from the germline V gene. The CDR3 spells CASRPSGTSGGPSTDTQYF. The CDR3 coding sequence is TGTGCCAGCAGGCCTTCCGGGACTAGCGGGGGACCAAGCACAGATACGCAGTATTTT.

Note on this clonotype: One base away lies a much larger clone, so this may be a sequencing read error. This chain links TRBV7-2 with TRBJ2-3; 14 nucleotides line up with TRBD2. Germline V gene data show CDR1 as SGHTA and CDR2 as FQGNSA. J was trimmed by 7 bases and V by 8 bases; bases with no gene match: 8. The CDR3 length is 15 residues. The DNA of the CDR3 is TGTGCCAGCCGCCCCGGGACTAGCGGGGGAAATACGCAGTATTTT. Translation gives CASRPGTSGGNTQYF.

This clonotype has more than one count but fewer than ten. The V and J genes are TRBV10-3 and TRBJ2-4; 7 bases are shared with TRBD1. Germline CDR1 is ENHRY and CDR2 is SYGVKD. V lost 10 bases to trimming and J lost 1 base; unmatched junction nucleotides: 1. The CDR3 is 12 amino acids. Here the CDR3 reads CATQGAKNIQYF. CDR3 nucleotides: TGTGCCACACAGGGGGCCAAAAACATTCAGTACTTC.

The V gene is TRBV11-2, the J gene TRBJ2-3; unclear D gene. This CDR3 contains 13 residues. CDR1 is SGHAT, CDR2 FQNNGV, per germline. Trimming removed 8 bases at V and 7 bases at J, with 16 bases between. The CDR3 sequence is CASRESGSNTQYF. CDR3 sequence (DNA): TGTGCCAGCCGCGAGAGTGGGTCAAATACGCAGTATTTT.

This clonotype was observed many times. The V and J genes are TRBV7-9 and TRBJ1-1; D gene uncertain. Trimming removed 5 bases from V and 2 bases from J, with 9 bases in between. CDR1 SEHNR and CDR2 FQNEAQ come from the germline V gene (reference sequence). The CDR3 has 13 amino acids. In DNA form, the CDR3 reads TGTGCCAGCAGCCCACAAGAAAACACTGAAGCTTTCTTT. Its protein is CASSPQENTEAFF.